Shown below are 14 T cell receptor beta chains from a single sample sequenced in a study of T cell responses to AZD1222 COVID-19 vaccine. TCRdb's copy holds only in-frame clones and misses some; the assay was immunoSEQ multiplex PCR. There are 150,000 to 200,000 clones in the sample; 90% to 95% occur only once, and roughly 8.4% lies in the top ten. This specimen consisted of peripheral blood, obtained on day 0 of AZD1222 vaccination. The receptors come from an adult in good health.

The chain combines TRBV27 with TRBJ2-7, with D unresolved. V was clipped by 5 bases and J by 6 bases, with 20 bases between them. The CDR3 extends over 15 amino acids. Germline assignment: CDR1 MNHEY and CDR2 SMNVEV (reference sequence). Here the CDR3 DNA reads TGTGCCAGCAGTCCCTACTCGGTCCTGTCGGGCGAGCAGTACTTC. It is translated as CASSPYSVLSGEQYF.

The CDR3 spells CASNIRPGGTGANVLTF. Here the CDR3 DNA reads TGTGCCAGTAACATTCGGCCAGGGGGTACTGGGGCCAACGTCCTGACTTTC. The V call is TRBV19, the J call TRBJ2-6, with 7 bases aligning to TRBD1. Trimming removed 7 bases from V and 2 bases from J; junction bases left unmatched: 11. Per the germline V gene, CDR1 is LNHDA and CDR2 is SQIVND (reference sequence). This CDR3 spans 17 amino acids.

The chain employs TRBV9 and TRBJ2-7, with 7 bases matching TRBD1. This CDR3 contains 13 residues. J lost 6 bases, V lost 4 bases, and 7 bases had no gene match. The germline V gene has CDR1 SGDLS and CDR2 YYNGEE. This CDR3 is CASSPRQGSEQYF. The DNA for the CDR3 is TGTGCCAGCAGCCCCCGACAGGGTTCCGAGCAGTACTTC.

The V gene is TRBV2, the J gene TRBJ2-7; D perhaps matches TRBD2 (6 bases). The CDR3 has 16 amino acids. In germline, CDR1 is SNHLY, CDR2 FYNNEI. Trimming left V 0 bases short and J 2 bases short, with 14 bases between. The CDR3 is CASSEALASEAYEQYF. CDR3 DNA sequence: TGTGCCAGCAGTGAAGCGCTCGCTAGCGAAGCCTACGAGCAGTACTTC.

The chain carries TRBV5-1 and TRBJ2-3, with TRBD2 matching over 7 bases. CDR3 length: 15 residues. With V trimmed by 2 bases and J by 1 base, 4 bases remained unmatched. The germline gives CDR1 SGHRS, CDR2 YFSETQ. The CDR3 nucleotides are TGCGCCAGCAGCTTTTCTAGCGGTGGCACAGATACGCAGTATTTT. It codes for CASSFSSGGTDTQYF.

V usage is TRBV7-3 and J usage is TRBJ2-2; D perhaps matches TRBD2 (6 bases). Germline loops: CDR1 SGHTA, CDR2 FQGTGA. CDR3 size: 14 residues. The V end lost 5 bases, the J end lost 6 bases, and 13 bases lay between the germline ends. The CDR3 is CASSLAIGAGELFF. CDR3 nucleotides: TGTGCCAGCAGCCTAGCGATCGGAGCCGGGGAGCTGTTTTTT.

This chain joins TRBV19 and TRBJ2-2; 8 positions match TRBD1. The CDR3 covers 17 residues. The germline CDR1 and CDR2 sequences are LNHDA and SQIVND (reference sequence). The V segment lost 3 bases and the J segment 3 bases; nucleotides outside the gene matches: 9. CDR3 nucleotides: TGTGCCAGTAGTATGCCCCCGGACAGGGAGGACACCGGGGAGCTGTTTTTT. Protein: CASSMPPDREDTGELFF.

The CDR3 reads CASSLEGMPETQYF. CDR3 nucleotides: TGTGCCAGCAGCTTAGAAGGGATGCCGGAGACCCAGTACTTC. The genes are TRBV7-2 and TRBJ2-5; D is ambiguous. V lost 1 base, J lost 5 bases, and 11 bases lay in between. Germline loops: CDR1 SGHTA, CDR2 FQGNSA. The CDR3 totals 14 residues.

In nucleotides, the CDR3 is TGTGCAAGTCGCTTAAGGAAGGGAGGGGAGACCCAGTACTTC. Its translation: CASRLRKGGETQYF. The chain has TRBV12-2 and TRBJ2-5; the table names TRBD2, a call not compared with the DNA. TRBV12-2 counts as a pseudogene. This CDR3 region has 14 residues.

Only one count was recorded for this clone. The rearrangement links TRBV27 to TRBJ2-1, with TRBD2 identical over 7 bases. V shed 4 bases, J shed 6 bases, and the junction held 9 bases outside the gene matches. The CDR3 has 15 amino acids. Germline CDR1 and CDR2: MNHEY and SMNVEV (reference sequence). CDR3 amino acids: CASSYTGLPRNEQFF. CDR3 nucleotides: TGTGCCAGCAGTTACACGGGACTACCGCGCAATGAGCAGTTCTTC.

The CDR3 nucleotides are TGTGCCAGCAGCAAAGGTAACGGCAGAGTGGGACCCACAGATACGCAGTATTTT. Translation gives CASSKGNGRVGPTDTQYF. The J gene is TRBJ2-3, the V gene TRBV21-1. TRBV21-1 is listed as a pseudogene. The CDR3 covers 18 residues.

The rearrangement joins TRBV6-2 or TRBV6-3 to TRBJ2-5, with 7 bases aligning to TRBD1. CDR3 length: 15 amino acids. After removal of 2 bases from V and 5 bases from J, the junction contained 8 bases not matched to a gene. The germline CDR1 and CDR2 sequences are MNHEY and SVGEGT. CDR3 sequence (DNA): TGTGCCAGCAGTTACCCCGACAGGGTCCGCGAGACCCAGTACTTC. Protein: CASSYPDRVRETQYF.

This clone appeared a single time. The chain joins TRBV25-1 to TRBJ2-1; weak D call: TRBD1 (5 bases). The CDR3 runs to 12 residues. Trimming took 7 bases from V and 5 from J, leaving 9 bases between them. Germline V gene sequence: CDR1 MGHDK, CDR2 SYGVNS. CDR3 amino acids: CASKRQHNEQFF. In DNA form, the CDR3 reads TGTGCCAGCAAACGACAGCACAATGAGCAGTTCTTC.

The V gene is TRBV4-1, the J gene TRBJ1-2; D is possibly TRBD1 (5 bases). The CDR3 runs 14 residues. Trimming pared 0 bases from V and 13 bases from J, leaving 18 bases between. CDR1 is MGHRA and CDR2 is YSYEKL in the germline V gene. This CDR3 reads CASSQDTRGPVATF. The CDR3 DNA reads as TGCGCCAGCAGCCAAGATACCCGGGGCCCTGTAGCCACCTTC.